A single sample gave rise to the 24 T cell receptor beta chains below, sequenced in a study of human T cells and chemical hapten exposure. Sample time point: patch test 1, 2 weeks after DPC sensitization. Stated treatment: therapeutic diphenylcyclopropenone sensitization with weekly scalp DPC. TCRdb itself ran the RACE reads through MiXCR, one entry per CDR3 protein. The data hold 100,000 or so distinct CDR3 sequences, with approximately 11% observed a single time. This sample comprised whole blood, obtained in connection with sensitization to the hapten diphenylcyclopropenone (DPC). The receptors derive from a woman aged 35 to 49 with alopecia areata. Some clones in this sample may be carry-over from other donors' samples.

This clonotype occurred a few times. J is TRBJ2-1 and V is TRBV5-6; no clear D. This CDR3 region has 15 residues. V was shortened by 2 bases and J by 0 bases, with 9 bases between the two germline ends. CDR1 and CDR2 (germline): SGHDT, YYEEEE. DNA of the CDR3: TGTGCCAGCAGCTTCGGCAGGAGCTCCTACAATGAGCAGTTCTTC. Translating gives CASSFGRSSYNEQFF.

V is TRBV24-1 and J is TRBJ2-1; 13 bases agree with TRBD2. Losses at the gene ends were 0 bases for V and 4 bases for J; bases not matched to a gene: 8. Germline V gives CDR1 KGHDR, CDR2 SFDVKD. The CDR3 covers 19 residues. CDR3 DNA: TGTGCCACCAGTGATTTGCCCGGGACTAGCGGGACGAGGTACAATGAGCAGTTCTTC. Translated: CATSDLPGTSGTRYNEQFF.

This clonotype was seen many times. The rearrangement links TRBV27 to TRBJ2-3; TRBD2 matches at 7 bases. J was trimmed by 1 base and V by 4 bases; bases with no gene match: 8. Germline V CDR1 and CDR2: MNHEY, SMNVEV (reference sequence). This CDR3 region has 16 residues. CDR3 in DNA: TGTGCCAGCAGTTATGGCGGGAGAGTCGGCACAGATACGCAGTATTTT. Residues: CASSYGGRVGTDTQYF.

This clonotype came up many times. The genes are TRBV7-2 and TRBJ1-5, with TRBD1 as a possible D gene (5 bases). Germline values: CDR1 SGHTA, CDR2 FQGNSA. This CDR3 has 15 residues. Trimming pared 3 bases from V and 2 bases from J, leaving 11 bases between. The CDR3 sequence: CASSFDSGGNQPQHF. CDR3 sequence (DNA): TGTGCCAGCAGCTTCGACAGCGGCGGCAATCAGCCCCAGCATTTT.

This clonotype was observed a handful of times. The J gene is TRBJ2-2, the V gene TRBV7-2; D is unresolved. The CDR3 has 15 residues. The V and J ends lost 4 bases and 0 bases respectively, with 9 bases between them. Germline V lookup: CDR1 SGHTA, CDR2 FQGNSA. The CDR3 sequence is CASSSLGSNTGELFF. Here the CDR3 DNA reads TGTGCCAGCAGCTCCCTCGGATCGAACACCGGGGAGCTGTTTTTT.

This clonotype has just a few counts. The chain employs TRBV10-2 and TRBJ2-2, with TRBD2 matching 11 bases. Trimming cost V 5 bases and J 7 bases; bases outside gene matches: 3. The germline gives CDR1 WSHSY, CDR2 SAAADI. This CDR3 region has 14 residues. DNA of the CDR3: TGCGCCAGCAGTCCCCTAGCGGGAGGCGGGGAGCTGTTTTTT. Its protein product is CASSPLAGGGELFF.

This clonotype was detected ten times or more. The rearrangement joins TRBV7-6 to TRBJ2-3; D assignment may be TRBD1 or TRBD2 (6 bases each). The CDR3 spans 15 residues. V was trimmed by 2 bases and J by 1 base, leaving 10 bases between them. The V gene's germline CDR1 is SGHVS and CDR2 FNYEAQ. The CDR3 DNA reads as TGTGCCAGCAGCTTATCGGGGGCCCGCACAGATACGCAGTATTTT. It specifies CASSLSGARTDTQYF.

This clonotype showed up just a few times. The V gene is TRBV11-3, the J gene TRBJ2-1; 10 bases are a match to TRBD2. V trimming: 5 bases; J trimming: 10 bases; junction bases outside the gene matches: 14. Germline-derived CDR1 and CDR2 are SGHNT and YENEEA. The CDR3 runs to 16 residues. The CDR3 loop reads CASSPGQREGREEQFF. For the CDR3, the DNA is TGTGCCAGCAGCCCGGGTCAGCGGGAGGGCCGGGAGGAGCAGTTCTTC.

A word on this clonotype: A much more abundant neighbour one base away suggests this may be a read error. Here the CDR3 reads CASSQAETNYERYF. The CDR3 DNA reads TGCGCCAGCAGCCAGGCGGAGACTAACTACGAGCGGTACTTC. The J gene is TRBJ2-7, the V gene TRBV4-1; D might be TRBD2 (5 bases). This CDR3 is built from 14 residues. Germline-derived CDR1 and CDR2 are MGHRA and YSYEKL.

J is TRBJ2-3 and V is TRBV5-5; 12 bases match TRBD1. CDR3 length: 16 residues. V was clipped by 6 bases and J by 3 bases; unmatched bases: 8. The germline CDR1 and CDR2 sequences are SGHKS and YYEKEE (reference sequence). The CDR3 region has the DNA TGTGCCAGCAAGCCGGGACAGGGGGCAGTGACAGATACGCAGTATTTT. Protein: CASKPGQGAVTDTQYF.

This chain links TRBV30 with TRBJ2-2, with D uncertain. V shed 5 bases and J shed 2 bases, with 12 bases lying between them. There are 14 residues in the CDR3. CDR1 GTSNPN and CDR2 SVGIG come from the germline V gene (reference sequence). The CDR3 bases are TGTGCCTGGGGAAGTTTGGGCAACACCGGGGAGCTGTTTTTT. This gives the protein CAWGSLGNTGELFF.

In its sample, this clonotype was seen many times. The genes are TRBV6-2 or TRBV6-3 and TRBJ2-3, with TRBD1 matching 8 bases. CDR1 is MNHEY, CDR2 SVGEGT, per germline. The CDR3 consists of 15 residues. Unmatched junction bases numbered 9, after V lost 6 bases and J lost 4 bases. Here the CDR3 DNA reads TGTGCCAGCAGCCTACGGACAGGGCGGGCAGATACGCAGTATTTT. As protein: CASSLRTGRADTQYF.

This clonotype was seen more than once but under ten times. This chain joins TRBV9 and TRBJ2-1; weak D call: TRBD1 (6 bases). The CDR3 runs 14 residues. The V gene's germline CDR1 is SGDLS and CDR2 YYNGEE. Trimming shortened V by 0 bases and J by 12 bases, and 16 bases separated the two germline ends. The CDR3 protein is CASSVEAGDKAQFF. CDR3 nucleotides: TGTGCCAGCAGCGTAGAGGCAGGGGATAAGGCGCAGTTCTTC.

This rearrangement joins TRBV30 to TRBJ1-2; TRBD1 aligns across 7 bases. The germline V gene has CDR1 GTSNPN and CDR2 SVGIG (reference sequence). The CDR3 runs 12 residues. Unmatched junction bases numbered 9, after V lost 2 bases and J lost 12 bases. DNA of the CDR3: TGTGCCTGGAGTACCAGGGGGGGGATCCACACCTTC. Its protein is CAWSTRGGIHTF. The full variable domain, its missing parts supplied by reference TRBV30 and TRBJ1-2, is SQTIHQWPATLVQPVGSPLSLECTVEGTSNPNLYWYRQAAGRGLQLLFYSVGIGQISSEVPQNLSASRPQDRQFILSSKKLLLSDSGFYLCAWSTRGGIHTFGSGTRLTVV.

The CDR3 is CASSIMGGSYNEQFF. DNA of the CDR3: TGTGCCAGTAGTATTATGGGGGGCTCCTACAATGAGCAGTTCTTC. This chain connects TRBV19 to TRBJ2-1; perhaps TRBD2 as D (6 bases). With 3 bases removed from V and 0 bases from J, the gap between germline ends came to 9 bases. Germline V gene lookup returns CDR1 LNHDA and CDR2 SQIVND (reference sequence). CDR3 size: 15 residues.

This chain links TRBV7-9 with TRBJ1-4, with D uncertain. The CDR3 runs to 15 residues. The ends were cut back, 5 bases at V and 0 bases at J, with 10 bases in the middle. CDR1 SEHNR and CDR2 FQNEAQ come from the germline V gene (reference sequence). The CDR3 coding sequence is TGTGCCAGCAGCGCATGGGGAGCAACTAATGAAAAACTGTTTTTT. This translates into CASSAWGATNEKLFF.

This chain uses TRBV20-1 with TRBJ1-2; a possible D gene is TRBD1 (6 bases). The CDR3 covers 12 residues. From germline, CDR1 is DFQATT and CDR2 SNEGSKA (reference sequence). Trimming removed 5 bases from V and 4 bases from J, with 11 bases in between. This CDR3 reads CSAADRSYGYTF. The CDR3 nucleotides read TGCAGTGCTGCAGACAGGAGCTATGGCTACACCTTC.

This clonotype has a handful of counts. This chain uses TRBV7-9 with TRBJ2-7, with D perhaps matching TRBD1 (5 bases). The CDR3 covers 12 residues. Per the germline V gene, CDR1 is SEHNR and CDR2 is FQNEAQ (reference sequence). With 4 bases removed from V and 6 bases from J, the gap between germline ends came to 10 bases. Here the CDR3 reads CASSSTVGEQYF. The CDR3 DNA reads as TGTGCCAGCAGCTCGACAGTCGGCGAGCAGTACTTC.

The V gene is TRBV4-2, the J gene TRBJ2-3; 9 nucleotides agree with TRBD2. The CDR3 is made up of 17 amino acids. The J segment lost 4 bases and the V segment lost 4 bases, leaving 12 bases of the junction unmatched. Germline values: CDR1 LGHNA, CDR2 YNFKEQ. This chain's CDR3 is CASSRRGIAGEADTQYF. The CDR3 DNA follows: TGTGCCAGCAGCCGCCGGGGGATAGCGGGAGAAGCAGATACGCAGTATTTT.

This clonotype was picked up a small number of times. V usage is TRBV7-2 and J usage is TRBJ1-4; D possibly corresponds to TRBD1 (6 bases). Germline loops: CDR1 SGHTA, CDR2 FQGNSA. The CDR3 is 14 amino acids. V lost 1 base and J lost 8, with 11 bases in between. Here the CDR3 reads CASSLDSGGEKLFF. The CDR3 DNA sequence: TGTGCCAGCAGCTTAGATTCCGGGGGCGAAAAACTGTTTTTT.

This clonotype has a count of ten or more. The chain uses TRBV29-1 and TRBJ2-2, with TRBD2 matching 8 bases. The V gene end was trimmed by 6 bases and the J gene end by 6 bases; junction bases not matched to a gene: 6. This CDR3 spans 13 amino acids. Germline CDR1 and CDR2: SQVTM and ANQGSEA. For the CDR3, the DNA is TGCAGCGTCCGTGGACTAGCTGCCGGGGAGCTGTTTTTT. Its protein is CSVRGLAAGELFF.

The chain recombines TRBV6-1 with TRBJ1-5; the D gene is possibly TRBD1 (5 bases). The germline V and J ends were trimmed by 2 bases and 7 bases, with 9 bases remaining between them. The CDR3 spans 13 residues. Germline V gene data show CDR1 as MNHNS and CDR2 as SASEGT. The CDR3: CASSEMGPQPQHF. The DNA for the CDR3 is TGTGCCAGCAGTGAAATGGGGCCCCAGCCCCAGCATTTT.

This CDR3 is CASSRTETYGYTF. CDR3 in DNA: TGTGCCAGTAGTCGGACAGAAACCTATGGCTACACCTTC. The chain carries TRBV19 and TRBJ1-2; D might be TRBD1 (6 bases). CDR3 length: 13 amino acids. The V gene lost 5 bases and the J gene lost 4 bases, with 11 bases spanning the gap. Per the germline V gene, CDR1 is LNHDA and CDR2 is SQIVND (reference sequence).

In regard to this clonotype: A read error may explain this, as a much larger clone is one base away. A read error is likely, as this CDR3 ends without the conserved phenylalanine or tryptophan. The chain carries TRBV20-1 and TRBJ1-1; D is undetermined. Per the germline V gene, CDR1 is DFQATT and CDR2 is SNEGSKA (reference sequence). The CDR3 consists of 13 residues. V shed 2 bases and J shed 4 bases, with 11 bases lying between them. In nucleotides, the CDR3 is TGCAGTGCTAGATCCGCAATGGGCACTGAAGCTTTCCTT. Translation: CSARSAMGTEAFL.